This T cell receptor beta chain was identified in a study of T cell clonotyping in hematopoietic cell transplantation (dated by TCRdb to about 2021). Broadly, across the study: Recipient samples taken before transplant were collected after cytoreduction. A total of about 140 blood samples were gathered in the study from 30 to 35 consecutive transplant recipients along with their related donors. Patients were recruited between late 2015 and January 2017 and followed until late 2020 or death.

This specimen's time point label, interpreted: recipient sample about 28 days before transplant, after cytoreduction. Blood from recipients was drawn roughly 28 days before transplant, then again at days 30, 100 and 180 after transplant. Using Nuclei Lysis Solution, genomic DNA was extracted from unfractionated peripheral blood mononuclear cells that were either fresh or cryopreserved. V sheds 3 bases and J sheds 4 bases, leaving 4 bases between their ends. The CDR3, cysteine through phenylalanine, is 12 amino acids long. Here the CDR3 DNA is all that survives: 36 bases in frame from base 1. The germline V gene specifies MGHRA as CDR1 and YSYEKL as CDR2. With the immunoSEQ assay, which is a bias-controlled multiplex PCR relying on V- and J-specific primers, TCR beta CDR3 regions were amplified from genomic DNA. A proprietary barcode and Illumina adapter sequences were added to the CDR3 amplicons in a second PCR step. An Illumina MiSeq instrument was used to sequence the CDR3 libraries. Per the authors' processing: immunoSEQ Analyzer 3.0 was used for export and quality control, with R Bioconductor and Immunarch used for downstream analyses. Only productive rearrangements in the normalized downsampled data set went into calculating the repertoire metrics. Clonotypes larger than 5 templates in the normalized cohort were defined as pathologically expanded. Repertoire diversity was measured with the Inverse Simpson Index. To capture all clonotypes, the CMV-specificity analyses were run on the non-normalized data set. TCRdb limited this immuneACCESS table to in-frame rearrangements with V and J called. A share of clones is missing; checked studies link under half to unresolved V genes, and the rest is unexplained. The D gene and trimming were derived from the DNA, and the V and J assignments and clone size from that table. For this sample the table gives approximately 46,000 clones, of which around 86% were detected only once. The ten largest account for 5.9% of the sample.

Study-level results and caveats: Donor and pretransplant recipient Inverse Simpson Index values predicted broader posttransplant TCR repertoire diversity. Sample size was limited, and cells were not sorted, so CD4 and CD8 repertoire contributions could not be separated. Recipient TCR diversity fell after transplant, with pathologically expanded clonotypes rising progressively from day 30 to day 180. Overlap with donor repertoires was found for only a small fraction of recipient repertoires, with over 97% found to appear de novo at the given depth.

To note about this clone: There is no known antigen for this receptor. No much larger clonotype is one base removed from it; base qualities were not supplied.

Sequenced material: peripheral blood mononuclear cells, taken before stem cell transplant. The receptor's source is a man aged 55-75 years with biphenotypic leukemia. Some clones in this sample may be carry-over from other donors' samples. The chain is encoded by TRBV4-1 joined to TRBJ2-1; the D segment cannot be called with confidence. The DNA sequence is as follows: TGCGCCAGCAGCCACGGGTACAATGAGCAGTTCTTC. This encodes CASSHGYNEQFF.